This note documents a single T cell receptor (beta chain) sequence. Libraries were prepared by immunoSEQ multiplex PCR; TCRdb keeps only in-frame clonotypes and omits some of them. The sample shows some 180,000 clones, roughly 92% of them seen only once. Germline CDR1 and CDR2: MDHEN and SYDVKM. The CDR3 consists of 15 residues. V shed 4 bases and J 6 bases; nucleotides not matched to a gene: 10. This specimen comes from a study of T cell responses to AZD1222 COVID-19 vaccine. The TCR originated in an adult in good health. V usage is TRBV28 and J usage is TRBJ1-1, with 8 bases aligning to TRBD1. The sample in question was peripheral blood, obtained on day 0 of AZD1222 vaccination. The CDR3 protein is CASSSTTGGRAEAFF. The CDR3, as DNA: TGTGCCAGCAGTTCAACTACAGGGGGTAGAGCTGAAGCTTTCTTT.